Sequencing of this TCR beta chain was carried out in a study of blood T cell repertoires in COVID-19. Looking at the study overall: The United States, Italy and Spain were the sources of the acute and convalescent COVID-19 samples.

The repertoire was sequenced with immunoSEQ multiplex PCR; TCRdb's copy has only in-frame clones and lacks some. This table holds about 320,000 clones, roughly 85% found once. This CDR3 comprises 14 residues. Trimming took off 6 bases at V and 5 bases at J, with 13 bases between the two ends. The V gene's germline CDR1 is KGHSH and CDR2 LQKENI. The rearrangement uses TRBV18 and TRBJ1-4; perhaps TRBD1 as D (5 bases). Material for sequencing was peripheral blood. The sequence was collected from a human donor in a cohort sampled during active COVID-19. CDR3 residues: CASSVGQLNEKLFF. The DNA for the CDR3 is TGTGCCAGCTCGGTGGGGCAGCTAAATGAAAAACTGTTTTTT.